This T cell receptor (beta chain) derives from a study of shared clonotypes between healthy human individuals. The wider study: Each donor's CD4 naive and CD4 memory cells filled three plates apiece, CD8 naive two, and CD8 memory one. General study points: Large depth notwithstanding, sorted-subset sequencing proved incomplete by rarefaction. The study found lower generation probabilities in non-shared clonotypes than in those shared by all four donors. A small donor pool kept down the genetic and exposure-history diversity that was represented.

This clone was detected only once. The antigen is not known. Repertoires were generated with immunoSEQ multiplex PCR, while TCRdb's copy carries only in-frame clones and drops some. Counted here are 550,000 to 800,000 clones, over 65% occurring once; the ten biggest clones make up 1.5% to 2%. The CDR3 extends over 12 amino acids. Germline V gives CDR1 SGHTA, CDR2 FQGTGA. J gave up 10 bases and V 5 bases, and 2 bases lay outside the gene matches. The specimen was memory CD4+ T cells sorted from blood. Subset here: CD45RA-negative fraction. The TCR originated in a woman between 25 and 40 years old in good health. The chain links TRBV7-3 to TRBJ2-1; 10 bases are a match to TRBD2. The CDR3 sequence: CASSELAGEQFF. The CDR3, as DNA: TGTGCCAGCAGCGAACTAGCGGGAGAGCAGTTCTTC.